This T cell receptor beta chain is drawn from a study of T cell repertoires in cytomegalovirus infection. In TCRdb, the reads were re-called with MiXCR into one record per CDR3 protein. The table lists around 550,000 distinct CDR3 sequences, 26% of them singletons. Per the germline V gene, CDR1 is MNHEY and CDR2 is SVGEGT. J gave up 8 bases and V 0 bases, and 9 bases lay outside the gene matches. This CDR3 contains 16 residues. Specimen: PBMCs. The receptor was derived from a human donor in good health (CMV status not recorded). Some clones in this sample may be carry-over from other donors' samples. J is TRBJ2-7 and V is TRBV6-2 or TRBV6-3; the match to TRBD2 covers 11 bases. The CDR3 loop is CASSYSPLAGERKQYF. DNA for the CDR3: TGTGCCAGCAGTTACTCCCCACTAGCGGGAGAACGAAAGCAGTACTTC.